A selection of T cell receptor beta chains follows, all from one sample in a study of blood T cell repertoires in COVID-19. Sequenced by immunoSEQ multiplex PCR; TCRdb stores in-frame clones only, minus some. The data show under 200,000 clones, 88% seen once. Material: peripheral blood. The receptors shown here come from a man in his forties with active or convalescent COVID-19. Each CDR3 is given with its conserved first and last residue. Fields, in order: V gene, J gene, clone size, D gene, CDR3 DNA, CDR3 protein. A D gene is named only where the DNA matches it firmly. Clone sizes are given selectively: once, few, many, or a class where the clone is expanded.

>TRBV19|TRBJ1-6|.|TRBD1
TGTGCCAGTAGTATGGAGACAGGGTTACGTTCACCCCTCCACTTT
CASSMETGLRSPLHF
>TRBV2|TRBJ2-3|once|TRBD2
TGTGCCAGCAGTACCGGGACTAGCGGGGGAACAGATACGCAGTATTTT
CASSTGTSGGTDTQYF
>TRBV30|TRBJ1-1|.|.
TGTGCCTGGAGTTCGCTACAGGGTTTGTTTGAAGCTTTCTTT
CAWSSLQGLFEAFF
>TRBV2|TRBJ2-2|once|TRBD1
TGTGCCAGCAGAGCGGACAGGGGAAATCCCGGGGAGCTGTTTTTT
CASRADRGNPGELFF
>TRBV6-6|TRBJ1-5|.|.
TGTGCCAGCAGTTACCGACAGGCATATAGCAATCAGCCCCAGCATTTT
CASSYRQAYSNQPQHF
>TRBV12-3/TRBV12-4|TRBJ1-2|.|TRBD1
TGTGCCAGCAGCCTCGACAGGGCGGGCGGCTACACCTTC
CASSLDRAGGYTF
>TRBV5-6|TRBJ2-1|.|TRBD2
TGTGCCAGCAGCTTGGCAGCGGGGGTCTCCTACAATGAGCAGTTCTTC
CASSLAAGVSYNEQFF
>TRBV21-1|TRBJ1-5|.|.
TGTGCCAGCAGCACCGTGACAGCTAGCAATCAGCCCCAGCATTTT
CASSTVTASNQPQHF
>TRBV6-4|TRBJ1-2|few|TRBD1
TGTGCCAGCAGTCAAAGACAGGGGGTCTATGGCTACACCTTC
CASSQRQGVYGYTF
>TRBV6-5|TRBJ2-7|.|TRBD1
TGTGCCAGCAGACGGACAGGGCAAACGGCCTACGAGCAGTACTTC
CASRRTGQTAYEQYF
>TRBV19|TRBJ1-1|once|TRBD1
TGTGCCAGTAGTAGGGTGACAGGGTTTGGAACTGAAGCTTTCTTT
CASSRVTGFGTEAFF
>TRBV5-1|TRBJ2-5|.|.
TGCGCCAGCAGCTGGACTTCACGGTACCAAGAGACCCAGTACTTC
CASSWTSRYQETQYF
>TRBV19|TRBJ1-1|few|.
TGTGCCAGTAGTATACTAGGCACTGAAGCTTTCTTT
CASSILGTEAFF
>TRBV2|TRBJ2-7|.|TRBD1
TGTGCCAGCAGCGGGAGGCCGGGACAGGGGAAGGGCGAGCAGTACTTC
CASSGRPGQGKGEQYF
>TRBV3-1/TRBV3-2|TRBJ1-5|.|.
TGTGCCAGCAGCCCACCGGGATTTCAGCCCCAGCATTTT
CASSPPGFQPQHF
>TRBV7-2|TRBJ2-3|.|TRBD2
TGTGCCAGCAGCTCGAGACTAGCGGGGGCTTTTGTTGATACGCAGTATTTT
CASSSRLAGAFVDTQYF
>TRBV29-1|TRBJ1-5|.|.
TGCAGCGTTGGAAGGGGTGGTCAGCCCCAGCATTTT
CSVGRGGQPQHF
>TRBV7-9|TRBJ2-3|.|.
TGTGCCAGCAGCTTAGTTCGCGGGGCCCAAGATACGCAGTATTTT
CASSLVRGAQDTQYF
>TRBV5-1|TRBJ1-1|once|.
TGCGCCAGCAGTCCGGGGATCAGCACTGAAGCTTTCTTT
CASSPGISTEAFF
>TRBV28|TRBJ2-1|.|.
TGTGCCAGCAGTTTATTCGTTTCGGACAGAACCTACAATGAGCAGTTCTTC
CASSLFVSDRTYNEQFF
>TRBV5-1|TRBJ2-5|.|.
TGCGCCAGCAGCTGGACAATGGGGGAGACCCAGTACTTC
CASSWTMGETQYF
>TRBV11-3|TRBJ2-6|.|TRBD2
TGTGCCAGCAGCTTAGATCCCCTAGCGGGGAGCTCTGGGGCCAACGTCCTGACTTTC
CASSLDPLAGSSGANVLTF
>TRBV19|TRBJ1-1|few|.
TGTGCCAGTAGTACCCTCACGACAGGCCGAATGAACACTGAAGCTTTCTTT
CASSTLTTGRMNTEAFF
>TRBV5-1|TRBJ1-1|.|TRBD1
TGCGCCAGCAGCTTAGCTACAGGGGAGAGGGCTTTCTTT
CASSLATGERAFF
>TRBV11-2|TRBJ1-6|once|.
TGTGCCAGCAGCTCACTAACAGGACATTCACCCCTCCACTTT
CASSSLTGHSPLHF
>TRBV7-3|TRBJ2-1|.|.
TGTGCCAGCACACTCGGACATGCCCCCTACAATGAGCAGTTCTTC
CASTLGHAPYNEQFF
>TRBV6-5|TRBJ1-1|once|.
TGTGCCAGCATGCCCAGGGGCACTGAAGCTTTCTTT
CASMPRGTEAFF
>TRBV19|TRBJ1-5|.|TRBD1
TGTGCCAGTAGGGGAGGGACAGGGGGGAATCAGCCCCAGCATTTT
CASRGGTGGNQPQHF
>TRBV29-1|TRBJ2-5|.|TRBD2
TGCAGCGGTCGTAGCGGGACGTACCAAGAGACCCAGTACTTC
CSGRSGTYQETQYF
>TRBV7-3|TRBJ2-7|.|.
TGTGCCAGCAGCCAAGGGGGAAGCGAGCAGTACTTC
CASSQGGSEQYF
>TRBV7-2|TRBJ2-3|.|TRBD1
TGTGCCAGCAGCCCCGGGGACAGGGGTATCACAGATACGCAGTATTTT
CASSPGDRGITDTQYF
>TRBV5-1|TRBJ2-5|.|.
TGCGCCAGCAGCTTGATAGGACAGCAAGAGACCCAGTACTTC
CASSLIGQQETQYF
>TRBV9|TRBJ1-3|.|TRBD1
TGTGCCAGCAGTACTTTAACAGGGGGTGGAAACACCATATATTTT
CASSTLTGGGNTIYF
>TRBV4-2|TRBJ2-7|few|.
TGTGCCAGCAGCCAAGAGGAAGGACAAAGCTCCTACGAGCAGTACTTC
CASSQEEGQSSYEQYF
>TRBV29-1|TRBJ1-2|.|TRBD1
TGCAGCGTTGAAGGGACAGGAACCCGTAACTATGGCTACACCTTC
CSVEGTGTRNYGYTF
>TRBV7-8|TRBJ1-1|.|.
TGTGCCAGCAGCTTAGCGGGCAGGAAGAACACTGAAGCTTTCTTT
CASSLAGRKNTEAFF
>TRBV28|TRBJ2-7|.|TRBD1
TGTGCCAGCAGTTTCGGCTGGACAGGGTCCTACGAGCAGTACTTC
CASSFGWTGSYEQYF
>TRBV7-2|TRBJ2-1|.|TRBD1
TGTGCCAGCAGCAGCGCCGGGACAGGGTTTTTCTTC
CASSSAGTGFFF
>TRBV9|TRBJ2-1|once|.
TGTGCCAGCAGCGTAGTAGACTCCGGCTCCTACAATGAGCAGTTCTTC
CASSVVDSGSYNEQFF
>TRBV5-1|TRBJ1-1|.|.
TGCGCCAGCAGCTTAAGAGCGGTAGAAGCTTTCTTT
CASSLRAVEAFF
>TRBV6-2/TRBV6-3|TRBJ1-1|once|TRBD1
TGTGCCAGCAGCGGAAAGGGACAGGAACTTCTGAACACTGAAGCTTTCTTT
CASSGKGQELLNTEAFF
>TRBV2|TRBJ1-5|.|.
TGTGCCAGCAGTGAAAACGCAGGGTTGGAGCCCCAGCATTTT
CASSENAGLEPQHF
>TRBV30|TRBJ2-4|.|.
TGTGCCTGGAGTTCAGGGGTGAATCTTCAGTACTTC
CAWSSGVNLQYF
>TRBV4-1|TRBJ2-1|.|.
TGCGCCAGCAGCCAATACTCTCTAGGGGGTTTTGAGCAGTTCTTC
CASSQYSLGGFEQFF
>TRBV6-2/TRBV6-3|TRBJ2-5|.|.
TGTGCCAGCAGTTATGGGGTCGGGGGCCAAGAGACCCAGTACTTC
CASSYGVGGQETQYF
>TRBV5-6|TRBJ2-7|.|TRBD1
TGTGCCAGCAGTGAACTAGGACAGGGGACAACCTACGAGCAGTACTTC
CASSELGQGTTYEQYF
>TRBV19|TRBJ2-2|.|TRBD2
TGTGCCAGTAGTGTGGCGGGGGTTAACACCGGGGAGCTGTTTTTT
CASSVAGVNTGELFF
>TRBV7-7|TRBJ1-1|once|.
TGTGCCAGCAGCGCTACAGTTAACACTGAAGCTTTCTTT
CASSATVNTEAFF
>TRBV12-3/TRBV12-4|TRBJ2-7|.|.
TGTGCCAGCAGTTTAGTGGGGCTCGAGCAGTACTTC
CASSLVGLEQYF
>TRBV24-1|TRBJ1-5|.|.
TGTGCCACCAGTGGAGACAGAAGTGGGCAGCCCCAGCATTTT
CATSGDRSGQPQHF
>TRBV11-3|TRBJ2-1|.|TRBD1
TGTGCCAGCAGCTTAGTGAACGCCAGGGGGAGCTCCTACAATGAGCAGTTCTTC
CASSLVNARGSSYNEQFF